These 32 T cell receptor beta chains were sequenced from one sample in a study of blood T cell repertoires in COVID-19 (dated by TCRdb to about 2020). Library preparation used the immunoSEQ multiplex PCR assay. In TCRdb, the immuneACCESS table is reduced to in-frame sequences with V and J assigned. These tables do not hold every clone; where another copy was compared, an unresolved V gene accounts for under half, and the others remain unexplained. The sample table shows roughly 130,000 clones, and about 87% are seen once. Less than 4.5% of the sample is in the top ten clones. The source material was peripheral blood. The receptors derive from a woman aged 55-69 years with acute or convalescent COVID-19.

The chain links TRBV7-2 to TRBJ2-1, with TRBD2 matching 8 bases. The CDR3 has 15 residues. In germline, CDR1 is SGHTA, CDR2 FQGNSA. V shed 4 bases, J shed 6 bases, and the junction held 8 bases outside the gene matches. CDR3 sequence: CASSWGMAGGNEQFF. The CDR3 DNA sequence: TGTGCCAGCAGCTGGGGTATGGCGGGAGGCAATGAGCAGTTCTTC.

This chain links TRBV5-1 with TRBJ1-1; TRBD1 matches 7 bases. CDR3 length equals 15 residues. From germline, CDR1 is SGHRS and CDR2 YFSETQ. V shed 3 bases and J 1 base; nucleotides not matched to a gene: 6. Written as DNA, the CDR3 is TGCGCCAGCAGCTCTCGGGACAGAGCGAACACTGAAGCTTTCTTT. Its protein is CASSSRDRANTEAFF.

V is TRBV5-1 and J is TRBJ2-2; 12 bases are shared with TRBD1. J lost 6 bases, V lost 4 bases, and 7 bases had no gene match. Germline V gives CDR1 SGHRS, CDR2 YFSETQ. The CDR3 loop spans 16 amino acids. In DNA form, the CDR3 reads TGCGCCAGCAGCCCCCTGGGGACAGGGGGCCCCGGGGAGCTGTTTTTT. Amino acids: CASSPLGTGGPGELFF.

CDR3 sequence: CASSPRLGLAGVGVEQFF. The CDR3 nucleotides are TGTGCCAGCTCACCTCGGCTTGGTCTAGCGGGAGTGGGGGTTGAGCAGTTCTTC. The chain is built from TRBV18 and TRBJ2-1; TRBD2 aligns across 10 bases. The germline V gene has CDR1 KGHSH and CDR2 LQKENI. Trimming removed 3 bases from V and 9 bases from J; junction bases left unmatched: 17. This CDR3 comprises 18 residues.

V and J are TRBV19 and TRBJ1-5; 7 nucleotides match TRBD1. Trimming took 9 bases from V and 3 from J; bases not matched to a gene: 11. The germline gives CDR1 LNHDA, CDR2 SQIVND (reference sequence). The CDR3 length is 15 residues. The DNA of the CDR3 is TGTGCCAGCTGTTCGGACAGGAGTTACAATCAGCCCCAGCATTTT. Translation gives CASCSDRSYNQPQHF.

The V gene is TRBV5-1, the J gene TRBJ2-3; 10 positions agree with TRBD2. The V and J ends lost 2 bases and 5 bases, in that order; junction bases with no gene match: 20. CDR1 is SGHRS and CDR2 is YFSETQ in the germline V gene. CDR3 length: 20 amino acids. CDR3 sequence reads: CASSFRPGSFLAGVKDTQYF. DNA for the CDR3: TGCGCCAGCAGCTTTCGACCTGGCAGCTTTCTAGCGGGAGTTAAAGATACGCAGTATTTT. The entire variable domain, with the rest obtained from reference TRBV5-1 and TRBJ2-3, is as follows: KAGVTQTPRYLIKTRGQQVTLSCSPISGHRSVSWYQQTPGQGLQFLFEYFSETQRNKGNFPGRFSGRQFSNSRSEMNVSTLELGDSALYLCASSFRPGSFLAGVKDTQYFGPGTRLTVL.

This clone showed up just once. The chain is built from TRBV3-1 (or the pseudogene TRBV3-2) and TRBJ2-2; 11 bases are shared with TRBD2. In germline, CDR1 is LGHDT, CDR2 YNNKEL (reference sequence). The CDR3 consists of 16 residues. The J segment lost 1 base and the V segment lost 4 bases, leaving 2 bases of the junction unmatched. Here the CDR3 DNA reads TGTGCCAGCAGCCTAACTAGCGGGAGGAACACCGGGGAGCTGTTTTTT. Translating gives CASSLTSGRNTGELFF.

The rearrangement joins TRBV12-5 to TRBJ1-2; possibly TRBD1 for D (6 bases). The CDR3 sequence is 14 residues long. Germline V gene sequence: CDR1 LGHNT, CDR2 FRNRAP. Trimming left V 0 bases short and J 7 bases short, with 12 bases between. CDR3 loop: CASGLVQGLSGYTF. CDR3 sequence (DNA): TGTGCTAGTGGTTTGGTACAGGGTTTGAGTGGCTACACCTTC.

The chain combines TRBV7-8 with TRBJ1-1; the match to TRBD1 covers 8 bases. The CDR3 covers 13 residues. Germline V gene data show CDR1 as SGHVS and CDR2 as FQNEAQ. V was clipped by 4 bases and J by 8 bases; unmatched bases: 6. The CDR3 spells CASSSGQGLEAFF. In DNA, the CDR3 is TGTGCCAGCAGCTCCGGACAGGGACTAGAAGCTTTCTTT.

This chain uses TRBV19 with TRBJ2-3; a possible D gene is TRBD2 (5 bases). The ends were cut back, 1 base at V and 0 bases at J, with 11 bases in the middle. Germline lookup yields CDR1 LNHDA and CDR2 SQIVND (reference sequence). The CDR3 sequence is 16 residues long. The CDR3 DNA follows: TGTGCCAGTAGTATAGGCGGACTCTTTAGCACAGATACGCAGTATTTT. Translation: CASSIGGLFSTDTQYF.

This sequence joins TRBV6-1 and TRBJ1-4; D remains unclear. With 2 bases removed from V and 5 bases from J, the gap between germline ends came to 12 bases. Germline CDR1 and CDR2: MNHNS and SASEGT. This CDR3 has 15 amino acids. The chain's CDR3 is CASSEQREINEKLFF. For the CDR3, the DNA is TGTGCCAGCAGTGAACAAAGGGAGATAAATGAAAAACTGTTTTTT.

The chain has TRBV13 and TRBJ1-2, with 9 positions matching TRBD1. V was pared by 1 base and J by 4 bases, with 4 bases of the junction left unmatched. The CDR3 is 15 amino acids. Per the germline V gene, CDR1 is PRHDT and CDR2 is FYEKMQ (reference sequence). The CDR3 region is CASSLDGQGLYGYTF. CDR3 in DNA: TGTGCCAGCAGCTTAGACGGACAGGGGCTCTATGGCTACACCTTC. The whole variable domain, remainder taken from reference TRBV13 and TRBJ1-2, is AAGVIQSPRHLIKEKRETATLKCYPIPRHDTVYWYQQGPGQDPQFLISFYEKMQSDKGSIPDRFSAQQFSDYHSELNMSSLELGDSALYFCASSLDGQGLYGYTFGSGTRLTVV.

The chain combines TRBV9 with TRBJ2-4, with D maybe TRBD2 (5 bases). V was trimmed by 0 bases and J by 1 base, leaving 17 bases between them. CDR3 size: 18 residues. In germline, CDR1 is SGDLS, CDR2 YYNGEE. The CDR3, as DNA: TGTGCCAGCAGCGTAGATGGATATAGCGAGGCCGCCAAAAACATTCAGTACTTC. Translation gives CASSVDGYSEAAKNIQYF.

The chain recombines TRBV7-3 with TRBJ2-1, with a tentative D call TRBD2 (5 bases). This CDR3 is 12 amino acids long. Germline CDR1 is SGHTA and CDR2 is FQGTGA. Trimming removed 5 bases from V and 9 bases from J, with 11 bases in between. The CDR3 is CASSRAAGEQFF. CDR3 DNA sequence: TGTGCCAGCAGCAGAGCGGCGGGTGAGCAGTTCTTC. Full variable domain (rest looked up from reference TRBV7-3 and TRBJ2-1): GAGVSQTPSNKVTEKGKYVELRCDPISGHTALYWYRQSLGQGPEFLIYFQGTGAADDSGLPNDRFFAVRPEGSVSTLKIQRTERGDSAVYLCASSRAAGEQFFGPGTRLTVL.

V and J are TRBV2 and TRBJ1-6; D is undetermined. V was clipped by 2 bases and J by 10 bases, with 9 bases between them. This CDR3 is built from 13 residues. Germline lookup yields CDR1 SNHLY and CDR2 FYNNEI. CDR3: CASSEPGGSPLHF. CDR3 bases: TGTGCCAGCAGTGAACCGGGTGGCTCACCCCTCCACTTT.

The chain is built from TRBV15 and TRBJ1-1; 7 nucleotides agree with TRBD1. The V and J ends lost 9 bases and 6 bases, in that order; junction bases with no gene match: 4. The CDR3 is made up of 11 amino acids. Germline V gene lookup returns CDR1 LNHNV and CDR2 YYDKDF (reference sequence). The CDR3 DNA sequence: TGTGCCACGGAGGGGGCCTCTGAAGCTTTCTTT. Translating gives CATEGASEAFF.

This clone was seen once. This chain uses TRBV7-9 with TRBJ2-3; 13 bases line up with TRBD2. The CDR3 extends over 16 amino acids. Germline CDR1 reads SEHNR; CDR2 reads FQNEAQ (reference sequence). V was pared by 5 bases and J by 4 bases, with 6 bases of the junction left unmatched. The CDR3 sequence: CASSLRTSGGPDTQYF. DNA for the CDR3: TGTGCCAGCAGCCTCCGGACTAGCGGGGGCCCAGATACGCAGTATTTT.

The CDR3 DNA is TGTGCCAGCAGTCGACAGGAATCCTACGAGCAGTACTTC. It codes for CASSRQESYEQYF. The chain combines TRBV6-5 with TRBJ2-7; tentatively, D is TRBD1 (6 bases). V was clipped by 5 bases and J by 1 base, with 9 bases between them. The CDR3 loop spans 13 amino acids. Germline-derived CDR1 and CDR2 are MNHEY and SVGAGI.

This sequence joins TRBV7-2 and TRBJ2-1; 7 bases are a match to TRBD2. Germline CDR1 is SGHTA and CDR2 is FQGNSA. This CDR3 is built from 14 residues. With V trimmed by 5 bases and J by 8 bases, 9 bases remained unmatched. The CDR3 protein is CASSPQVAGYEQFF. The DNA for the CDR3 is TGTGCCAGCAGCCCCCAGGTAGCGGGCTATGAGCAGTTCTTC.

The chain recombines TRBV7-8 with TRBJ2-5, with TRBD1 matching 12 bases. Trimming cost V 5 bases and J 5 bases; bases outside gene matches: 6. This CDR3 region has 15 residues. Germline lookup yields CDR1 SGHVS and CDR2 FQNEAQ. CDR3 in DNA: TGTGCCAGCAGCACCGGGACAGGGGGCTTGGAGACCCAGTACTTC. This sequence encodes CASSTGTGGLETQYF. The variable domain in full, with the rest retrieved from reference TRBV7-8 and TRBJ2-5, is GAGVSQSPRYKVAKRGQDVALRCDPISGHVSLFWYQQALGQGPEFLTYFQNEAQLDKSGLPSDRFFAERPEGSVSTLKIQRTQQEDSAVYLCASSTGTGGLETQYFGPGTRLLVL.

This rearrangement joins TRBV3-1 (or the pseudogene TRBV3-2) to TRBJ1-4; 9 bases are shared with TRBD1. V gave up 4 bases and J gave up 8 bases; unmatched junction bases: 11. From germline, CDR1 is LGHDT and CDR2 YNNKEL (reference sequence). The CDR3 extends over 16 amino acids. CDR3 bases: TGTGCCAGCAGCCGACCTACCGGGACAGGGTTGGAAAAACTGTTTTTT. Translation gives CASSRPTGTGLEKLFF.

This chain uses TRBV27 with TRBJ2-1; 13 nucleotides line up with TRBD2. In germline, CDR1 is MNHEY, CDR2 SMNVEV (reference sequence). V lost 6 bases, J lost 0 bases, and 8 bases stayed unmatched. The CDR3 runs 18 residues. CDR3 in amino acids: CASSHTGTSGISYNEQFF. The CDR3 coding sequence is TGTGCCAGCAGCCACACCGGGACTAGCGGGATCTCCTACAATGAGCAGTTCTTC.

This chain links TRBV2 with TRBJ1-4; D gene unclear. The CDR3 is made up of 12 amino acids. The germline CDR1 and CDR2 sequences are SNHLY and FYNNEI. Trimming cost V 3 bases and J 6 bases, with 5 bases left between them. The chain's CDR3 is CASSDPDEKLFF. CDR3 coding DNA: TGTGCCAGCAGTGACCCAGATGAAAAACTGTTTTTT.

The chain couples TRBV6-5 to TRBJ1-3, with D possibly matching TRBD1 (5 bases). Germline CDR1 reads MNHEY; CDR2 reads SVGAGI. This CDR3 region has 15 residues. Trimming removed 5 bases at V and 0 bases at J, with 11 bases between. The CDR3 reads CASSRDSVSGNTIYF. CDR3 nucleotides: TGTGCCAGCAGTCGAGACAGTGTCTCTGGAAACACCATATATTTT.

The rearrangement uses TRBV7-8 and TRBJ1-5; D is undetermined. Trimming cost V 1 base and J 7 bases, with 8 bases left between them. The CDR3 totals 13 residues. Germline V gene lookup returns CDR1 SGHVS and CDR2 FQNEAQ. CDR3 sequence: CASSLDFLQPQHF. In DNA form, the CDR3 reads TGTGCCAGCAGCTTAGATTTCCTCCAGCCCCAGCATTTT.

This sequence joins TRBV3-1 (or the pseudogene TRBV3-2) and TRBJ1-5, with 9 nucleotides matching TRBD1. Germline CDR1 reads LGHDT; CDR2 reads YNNKEL (reference sequence). The trim removed 6 bases at V and 6 bases at J, leaving 3 bases unmatched. The CDR3 spans 13 residues. The DNA for the CDR3 is TGTGCCAGCAGTGGGACAGGGTTTCAGCCCCAGCATTTT. This gives the protein CASSGTGFQPQHF.

This clone has just a few counts. The chain has TRBV11-2 and TRBJ2-5, with a possible D match to TRBD2 (6 bases). Germline CDR1 SGHAT, CDR2 FQNNGV. The CDR3 covers 15 residues. V lost 2 bases and J 5 bases, leaving 15 bases between the germline ends. In DNA, the CDR3 is TGTGCCAGCAGCTTACCGGGGACTGGGAGGGAGACCCAGTACTTC. Its translation is CASSLPGTGRETQYF.

The chain joins TRBV12-3 or TRBV12-4 to TRBJ2-3; D call uncertain. Deletions cut 2 bases from V and 7 bases from J, with 7 bases between. The CDR3 covers 12 residues. The CDR3 sequence is CASSLRTHTQYF. The DNA for the CDR3 is TGTGCCAGCAGTTTACGCACTCATACGCAGTATTTT.

This clone appeared a single time. CDR3 region: CAITGTGGGYTF. In DNA, the CDR3 is TGTGCCATCACCGGGACAGGGGGTGGCTACACCTTC. This chain connects TRBV10-3 to TRBJ1-2, with 11 nucleotides matching TRBD1. Per germline, CDR1 ENHRY and CDR2 SYGVKD. The CDR3 spans 12 residues. J was trimmed by 7 bases and V by 7 bases; bases with no gene match: 2.

The V gene is TRBV11-1, the J gene TRBJ2-5; 9 positions agree with TRBD2. Germline CDR1 reads SGHAT; CDR2 reads FQDESV (reference sequence). CDR3 length: 16 residues. J lost 3 bases, V lost 1 base, and 6 bases had no gene match. CDR3 in DNA: TGTGCCAGCAGCTTAGGGGCTAGCGGGGCAAAAGAGACCCAGTACTTC. Translated: CASSLGASGAKETQYF.

CDR3 sequence reads: CASSGRNTGELFF. The CDR3 DNA sequence: TGTGCCAGCAGCGGCAGAAACACCGGGGAGCTGTTTTTT. The V gene is TRBV5-4, the J gene TRBJ2-2; D gene ambiguous. Trimming took 4 bases from V and 2 from J, leaving 6 bases between them. Germline V CDR1 and CDR2: SGHNT, YYREEE (reference sequence). The CDR3 is 13 residues long.

This sequence joins TRBV7-8 and TRBJ1-1; 8 bases map to TRBD1. This CDR3 spans 13 amino acids. CDR1 and CDR2 from the germline V gene are SGHVS and FQNEAQ. V was clipped by 7 bases and J by 2 bases; unmatched bases: 3. The CDR3 nucleotides are TGTGCCAGCAACGGACAGGGAAACACTGAAGCTTTCTTT. Residues: CASNGQGNTEAFF.